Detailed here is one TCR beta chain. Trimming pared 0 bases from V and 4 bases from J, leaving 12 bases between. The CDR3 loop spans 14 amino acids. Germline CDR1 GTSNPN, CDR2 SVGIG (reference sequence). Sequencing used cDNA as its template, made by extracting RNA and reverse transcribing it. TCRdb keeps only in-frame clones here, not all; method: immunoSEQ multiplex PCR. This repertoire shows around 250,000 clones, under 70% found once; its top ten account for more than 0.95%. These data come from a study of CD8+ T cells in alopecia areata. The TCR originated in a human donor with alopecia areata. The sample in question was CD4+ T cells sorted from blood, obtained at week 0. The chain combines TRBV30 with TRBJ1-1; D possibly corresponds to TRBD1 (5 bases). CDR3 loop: CAWSVPGGGTEAFF. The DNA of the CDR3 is TGTGCCTGGAGTGTACCCGGGGGGGGCACTGAAGCTTTCTTT.